These 4 T cell receptor beta chains originate from one sample sequenced in a study of blood T cell repertoires in COVID-19. Profiling relied on immunoSEQ multiplex PCR, and the TCRdb table lists in-frame clones only, not all of them. This sample has roughly 34,000 clones, with around 90% found just once. The material sequenced was peripheral blood. The source of these receptors is a man aged 55 to 70 with active COVID-19.

The chain joins TRBV9 to TRBJ1-6; a possible D gene is TRBD1 (6 bases). V was shortened by 1 base and J by 9 bases, with 11 bases between the two germline ends. Per the germline V gene, CDR1 is SGDLS and CDR2 is YYNGEE. The CDR3 is 14 amino acids. CDR3 in DNA: TGTGCCAGCAGCGTAACGGGGGGCGGTTCACCCCTCCACTTT. It translates to CASSVTGGGSPLHF.

The genes are TRBV6-6 and TRBJ2-3; unclear D gene. Germline V gene lookup returns CDR1 MNHNY and CDR2 SVGAGI (reference sequence). The CDR3 is made up of 16 amino acids. The V gene lost 2 bases and the J gene lost 3 bases, with 15 bases spanning the gap. The CDR3 sequence is CASSYDPVVVTDTQYF. The DNA of the CDR3 is TGTGCCAGCAGTTACGATCCGGTCGTCGTGACAGATACGCAGTATTTT.

The chain has TRBV7-3 and TRBJ2-1, with 8 bases identical to TRBD1. The CDR3 has 13 residues. Germline-derived CDR1 and CDR2 are SGHTA and FQGTGA. V shed 5 bases, J shed 6 bases, and the junction held 3 bases outside the gene matches. CDR3 in DNA: TGTGCCAGCAGCAACAGGGGGACCAATGAGCAGTTCTTC. It yields the protein CASSNRGTNEQFF.

V is TRBV2 and J is TRBJ2-7, with TRBD1 matching over 10 bases. This CDR3 is 15 amino acids long. Germline values: CDR1 SNHLY, CDR2 FYNNEI. Losses at the gene ends were 4 bases for V and 4 bases for J; bases not matched to a gene: 7. CDR3 nucleotides: TGTGCCAGCAGTGCACCACGGGACAGGGGTTACGAGCAGTACTTC. It encodes CASSAPRDRGYEQYF.